The entry below gives a single T cell receptor beta chain sequence along with its context. These data originate in a study of T cells after yellow fever vaccination. Template switching by 5'RACE produced TCR cDNA, adding a universal primer site and UMIs. TCRdb called the 5' RACE reads again in MiXCR, with one record for every CDR3 protein. The data show approximately 510,000 distinct CDR3 sequences, roughly 22% seen once. The CDR3 has 15 amino acids. V was pared by 1 base and J by 6 bases, with 5 bases of the junction left unmatched. The germline V gene encodes CDR1 SGHVS and CDR2 FQNEAQ. The source material was PBMCs, sampled less than 25 days after the first yellow fever vaccination. The origin of this receptor is a man between 18 and 29 years old who received the YFV17D yellow fever vaccine. V gene TRBV7-8 combines with J gene TRBJ2-1; 8 nucleotides align to TRBD1. The chain's CDR3 is CASSLVTGEVNEQFF. The CDR3 DNA reads TGTGCCAGCAGCTTAGTGACAGGGGAAGTCAATGAGCAGTTCTTC.